The 11 T cell receptor beta chains presented below share a single source sample, sequenced in a study of T-cell memory formation after mild COVID-19. TCRdb itself ran the 5' RACE reads through MiXCR, one entry per CDR3 protein. The sample shows 50,000 or so distinct CDR3 sequences, around a quarter of them seen only once. The specimen sequenced was PBMCs or a T cell subset sorted from them (not recorded which). The source is a man aged 18 to 35 who had mild COVID-19 (a few samples of this study predate the infection). Cell type and time point are not known.

This clonotype occurred many times. The chain couples TRBV3-1 to TRBJ2-5, with 7 bases lining up with TRBD2. CDR1 and CDR2 (germline): LGHDT, YNNKEL (reference sequence). V gave up 0 bases and J gave up 7 bases; unmatched junction bases: 14. The CDR3 is 17 residues long. As DNA, the CDR3 is TGTGCCAGCAGCCAAGATCTTACACGACCCCCGGGAGGGACCCAGTACTTC. Amino acids: CASSQDLTRPPGGTQYF.

Judged by abundance, this clonotype is medium-sized. This chain uses TRBV7-2 with TRBJ2-1; 12 bases fit TRBD2. V shed 5 bases and J 5 bases; nucleotides not matched to a gene: 4. Germline CDR1 reads SGHTA; CDR2 reads FQGNSA. The CDR3 is 15 residues long. Here the CDR3 DNA reads TGTGCCAGCAGCCCCGGACTAGCGGGGAACAATGAGCAGTTCTTC. This gives the protein CASSPGLAGNNEQFF.

This clonotype was counted a few times. The gene calls are TRBV27 and TRBJ2-2, with no clear D. Germline V gene data show CDR1 as MNHEY and CDR2 as SMNVEV (reference sequence). Trimming removed 5 bases from V and 5 bases from J, with 9 bases in between. This CDR3 spans 13 amino acids. The CDR3 sequence: CASSNTVTGELFF. CDR3 in DNA: TGTGCCAGCAGTAATACAGTGACCGGGGAGCTGTTTTTT.

The chain combines TRBV4-1 with TRBJ2-1, with D possibly matching TRBD1 (6 bases). The CDR3 spans 16 residues. The germline V and J ends were trimmed by 4 bases and 6 bases, with 19 bases remaining between them. From germline, CDR1 is MGHRA and CDR2 YSYEKL. This CDR3 is CASSPQGSRLGNEQFF. The DNA of the CDR3 is TGCGCCAGCAGCCCCCAGGGGTCCCGACTCGGCAATGAGCAGTTCTTC.

The chain has TRBV7-2 and TRBJ1-2; maybe TRBD1 (6 bases). Looked up from germline, CDR1 is SGHTA and CDR2 is FQGNSA. The CDR3 consists of 17 residues. V was clipped by 1 base and J by 0 bases, with 15 bases between them. The CDR3 DNA follows: TGTGCCAGCAGCTTAGATGGGGTGACAGGCCCTAACTATGGCTACACCTTC. Its translation is CASSLDGVTGPNYGYTF.

This clonotype was counted a few times. The genes are TRBV20-1 and TRBJ2-7, with D uncertain. This CDR3 is 13 amino acids long. V shed 1 base and J shed 4 bases, with 11 bases lying between them. Germline CDR1 reads DFQATT; CDR2 reads SNEGSKA (reference sequence). The CDR3 sequence: CSARVASVYEQYF. Here the CDR3 DNA reads TGCAGTGCTAGAGTCGCTAGTGTGTACGAGCAGTACTTC.

This clonotype was seen only once. The V and J genes are TRBV7-2 and TRBJ2-5, with 7 bases fitting TRBD1. V lost 7 bases to trimming and J lost 3 bases; unmatched junction nucleotides: 8. CDR1 SGHTA and CDR2 FQGNSA come from the germline V gene. This CDR3 is 14 amino acids long. The CDR3 region is CASKTGSPKETQYF. CDR3 DNA sequence: TGTGCCAGCAAGACAGGGAGCCCCAAAGAGACCCAGTACTTC.

This clonotype was detected only a few times. The chain carries TRBV4-1 and TRBJ2-7; perhaps D is TRBD1 or TRBD2 (7 bases each). Trimming took off 3 bases at V and 5 bases at J, with 17 bases between the two ends. Germline lookup yields CDR1 MGHRA and CDR2 YSYEKL. The CDR3 runs 15 residues. The CDR3, as DNA: TGCGCCAGCAGCCAGGGTTGGGAGGGGGCTAACGAGCAGTACTTC. Amino acid sequence: CASSQGWEGANEQYF.

The chain links TRBV7-9 to TRBJ1-1, with TRBD1 as a possible D gene (6 bases). The CDR3 totals 15 residues. Germline values: CDR1 SEHNR, CDR2 FQNEAQ (reference sequence). Trimming shortened V by 6 bases and J by 3 bases, and 17 bases separated the two germline ends. CDR3 bases: TGTGCCAGCAGTACCATTCCAGGGGAGGACACTGAAGCTTTCTTT. The encoded protein is CASSTIPGEDTEAFF.

This clonotype appeared many times. The rearrangement uses TRBV20-1 and TRBJ2-1; D might be TRBD2 (6 bases). This CDR3 comprises 14 residues. The germline V gene encodes CDR1 DFQATT and CDR2 SNEGSKA (reference sequence). V lost 0 bases and J lost 1, with 7 bases in between. DNA of the CDR3: TGCAGTGCTAGAGATGGGGGGTCCTACAATGAGCAGTTCTTC. Its protein product is CSARDGGSYNEQFF.

This clonotype was observed a few times. The rearrangement links TRBV2 to TRBJ1-1; D is unresolved. V was trimmed by 4 bases and J by 2 bases, leaving 11 bases between them. The CDR3 runs to 14 residues. Germline V lookup: CDR1 SNHLY, CDR2 FYNNEI. This chain's CDR3 is CASSVVQTNTEAFF. In DNA, the CDR3 is TGTGCCAGCAGTGTAGTCCAGACAAACACTGAAGCTTTCTTT.